Listed below are T cell receptor beta chains from one sample, sequenced in a study of metastatic and nonmetastatic thyroid tumors. TCRdb re-processed the PCR reads through MiXCR. There are roughly 17,000 clones in the sample; around 28% occur only once, and roughly 24% lies in the top ten. The material sequenced was tumor tissue. The receptors shown here come from a male donor with papillary thyroid cancer or a benign thyroid nodule (not recorded which). Some clones in this sample may be carry-over from other donors' samples. The CDR3 runs from the conserved cysteine through the conserved F or W. The D gene is left open where the match is weak. Clone size appears in some rows only: once, few, many, or a class for an expanded clone.

j_call | clone_size | d_call | v_call | cdr3_aa | cdr3_nt
TRBJ2-5 | NA | NA | TRBV2 | CASSLTVTQPETQYF | TGTGCCAGCAGTTTGACTGTGACCCAGCCTGAGACCCAGTACTTC
TRBJ2-5 | NA | TRBD2 | TRBV11-3 | CASNPGTMGEETQYF | TGTGCCAGCAACCCCGGGACTATGGGTGAAGAGACCCAGTACTTC
TRBJ2-5 | NA | NA | TRBV28 | CASTYLYGRDRSAETQYF | TGTGCCAGCACCTACCTGTACGGGCGGGACCGAAGTGCAGAGACCCAGTACTTC
TRBJ2-1 | few | TRBD2 | TRBV11-2 | CATAPGLSSYNEQFF | TGTGCCACCGCGCCGGGACTAAGCTCCTACAATGAGCAGTTCTTC
TRBJ2-3 | medium-sized | TRBD1 | TRBV29-1 | CSVVEGQGARGTQYF | TGCAGCGTTGTAGAGGGACAGGGGGCCCGGGGGACGCAGTATTTT
TRBJ2-4 | many | TRBD2 | TRBV27 | CASSKKRETKNIQYF | TGTGCCAGCAGTAAGAAGCGGGAGACCAAAAACATTCAGTACTTC
TRBJ2-1 | many | TRBD2 | TRBV18 | CASSPGPGLGNEQFF | TGTGCCAGCTCACCTGGGCCGGGACTAGGCAATGAGCAGTTCTTC
TRBJ1-2 | NA | NA | TRBV11-2 | CASSLGGLRANYGYTF | TGTGCCAGCAGCCTCGGGGGGCTTAGAGCTAACTATGGCTACACCTTC
TRBJ1-2 | many | TRBD1 | TRBV5-1 | CASSPGQGEVYGYTF | TGCGCCAGCAGTCCGGGACAGGGGGAGGTGTATGGCTACACCTTC
TRBJ1-2 | few | NA | TRBV12-3/TRBV12-4 | CASSLERYGGWDGYTF | TGTGCCAGCAGTTTGGAGAGGTACGGGGGCTGGGATGGCTACACCTTC
TRBJ2-2 | NA | NA | TRBV6-1 | CASKRVNTGELFF | TGTGCCAGCAAACGGGTTAACACCGGGGAGCTGTTTTTT
TRBJ2-7 | NA | TRBD2 | TRBV5-1 | CASSPTSGSSYEQYF | TGCGCCAGCAGCCCAACTAGCGGGAGTTCCTACGAGCAGTACTTC
TRBJ1-1 | NA | NA | TRBV9 | CASSVTGGNTEAFF | TGTGCCAGCAGCGTCACCGGGGGGAACACTGAAGCTTTCTTT
TRBJ1-2 | many | NA | TRBV7-9 | CASSLAADNYGYTF | TGTGCCAGCAGCTTAGCGGCAGATAACTATGGCTACACCTTC
TRBJ1-2 | NA | NA | TRBV7-2 | CASSPGWGSSTF | TGTGCCAGCAGCCCCGGATGGGGGTCGTCTACCTTC
TRBJ1-5 | once | NA | TRBV7-6 | CGSSLEARGSWGQPQHF | TGTGGCAGCAGCTTAGAGGCGAGGGGTTCTTGGGGTCAGCCCCAGCATTTT
TRBJ1-4 | many | NA | TRBV5-1 | CASSLGGRTNEKLFF | TGCGCCAGCAGCTTGGGAGGGAGGACTAATGAAAAACTGTTTTTT